This is a list of T cell receptor beta chains from one sample in a study of blood T cell repertoires in COVID-19. Here immunoSEQ multiplex PCR was the method, and the copy in TCRdb shows in-frame clones only, minus some. Of 220,000 or so clones in the sample, 80% were seen once. Sequencing was carried out using peripheral blood. All receptors derive from a woman in her sixties or seventies with acute or convalescent COVID-19. Each CDR3 is given with its conserved first and last residue. The D gene is left open where the match is weak. Clone size appears in some rows only: once, few, many, or a class for an expanded clone.

v_call	d_call	j_call	clone_size	cdr3_aa	cdr3_nt
TRBV6-6	-	TRBJ1-4	-	CASSQAGGGEKLFF	TGTGCCAGCAGCCAAGCAGGAGGAGGCGAAAAACTGTTTTTT
TRBV6-2/TRBV6-3	TRBD2	TRBJ2-1	-	CASSGYSGAEQFF	TGTGCCAGCAGTGGATATAGCGGGGCCGAGCAGTTCTTC
TRBV5-1	-	TRBJ2-2	-	CASSASGKSSAGELFF	TGCGCCAGCAGCGCATCCGGGAAGTCCTCGGCCGGGGAGCTGTTTTTT
TRBV6-6	-	TRBJ2-1	-	CATTLRDTYNEQFF	TGTGCCACGACATTACGGGACACTTACAATGAGCAGTTCTTC
TRBV5-1	-	TRBJ2-7	-	CASSSQGGRGYEQYF	TGCGCCAGCAGCTCTCAGGGGGGCCGGGGCTACGAGCAGTACTTC
TRBV11-1	-	TRBJ2-3	-	CASSPRSGAQTDTQYF	TGTGCCAGCAGCCCCAGGTCAGGGGCCCAGACAGATACGCAGTATTTT
TRBV9	TRBD2	TRBJ2-1	-	CASSVGGGTEQFF	TGTGCCAGCAGCGTAGGGGGGGGTACGGAGCAGTTCTTC
TRBV6-5	TRBD1	TRBJ1-5	few	CASMRTGFNQPQHF	TGTGCCAGCATGAGGACAGGGTTTAATCAGCCCCAGCATTTT
TRBV18	TRBD2	TRBJ2-2	-	CASSPGLADTNTGELFF	TGTGCCAGCTCACCGGGGCTAGCGGATACGAACACCGGGGAGCTGTTTTTT
TRBV11-2	-	TRBJ2-5	-	CASSLGLAAETQYF	TGTGCCAGCAGCTTAGGTCTAGCAGCCGAGACCCAGTACTTC